This TCR beta chain emerged from a study of T cell repertoires in cytomegalovirus infection. Across the study: Both CMV infection and a matching HLA type were indicated by public TCR beta signatures. Study-level results: The cumulative frequency of public TCR beta families identified carriers of CMV plus the relevant HLA. The response measured ex vivo was dominated by TCR beta clonotypes (HLA-C-restricted and CMV-specific).

TCRdb reprocessed the reads with MiXCR, giving one entry per CDR3 protein. The table shows about 310,000 distinct CDR3 sequences, with 15% to 20% occurring only once. A note on this clonotype: Antigen specificity is unknown.

CDR3 length: 17 amino acids. J gave up 5 bases and V 3 bases, and 14 bases lay outside the gene matches. Germline CDR1 is MGHDK and CDR2 is SYGVNS. The sequenced sample consisted of PBMCs. The sequence was obtained from a human donor in good health (CMV status not recorded). Some clones in this sample may be carry-over from other donors' samples. The chain is built from TRBV25-1 and TRBJ2-5; 8 bases agree with TRBD2. The DNA of the CDR3 is TGTGCCAGCAGTGAGCCCCCCGCAGCGGGGGCGGAGGAGACCCAGTACTTC. It encodes CASSEPPAAGAEETQYF.